This TCR beta chain was sequenced in a study of CD8 T cells in ankylosing spondylitis. Whole-study findings and limits: A TCR beta motif made of fewer than ten highly homologous variants seemed typical of ankylosing spondylitis blood. Reported data indicate significant enrichment of disease-linked clones within matched ankylosing spondylitis synovial fluid.

Regarding this clonotype: Its specificity is unknown.

TCRdb analysed the 5' RACE reads with MiXCR anew, one entry per CDR3 protein. The data contain roughly 450,000 distinct CDR3 sequences, roughly 27% of them singletons. V lost 1 base and J lost 14, with 12 bases in between. The CDR3 consists of 12 residues. The TCR sequence derives from a male donor with ankylosing spondylitis. The material sequenced was blood, either unsorted or a sorted T cell fraction (not recorded which). This chain uses TRBV12-3 or TRBV12-4 with TRBJ2-1; D is ambiguous. In DNA form, the CDR3 reads TGTGCCAGCAGTTTAGTGACCCCACCCAAGTTCTTC. Amino acids: CASSLVTPPKFF.